This T cell receptor (beta chain) was recorded in a study of T-cell reconstitution after alpha-beta-depleted transplantation in children (dated by TCRdb to the mid-2010s). Looking at the study overall: The study quantitatively tracked T-cell immune reconstitution after TCRalphabeta/CD19-depleted allogeneic hematopoietic cell transplantation in children using TCR repertoire profiling. Here is what the overall study found, with its caveats: In some patients, the high TCRbeta diversity seen at day 60 was put down to recipient T cells and intrathymic progenitors that had survived conditioning. The frequencies of hyperexpanded clones fell over the following months, and after one year, T-cell counts and TCRbeta diversity were mostly attributed to newly produced T cells. The apparently early recovery of alphabetaT-cell counts about two months after transplant reportedly depended on only several hundred rapidly expanded clones that came from non-depleted graft cells.

V was cut back by 0 bases and J by 4 bases, leaving a gap of 9 bases between them. Via the germline V gene, CDR1 is SGDLS and CDR2 YYNGEE. Its CDR3 holds 14 amino acids, cysteine through phenylalanine. CDR3 DNA is the only sequence kept; it has 42 bases, read in frame from the first base. The treatment or condition label for this specimen denotes: allogeneic hematopoietic cell transplantation with graft depleted of TCRalphabeta T cells and CD19 B cells. Transplant recipients were children who received TCRalphabeta/CD19-depleted allogeneic hematopoietic cell grafts. The method behind the library was PCR. Sequenced on an Illumina HiSeq 2500. TCR library preparation used molecular barcoding, with unique molecular identifiers applied to normalize quantification of the TCRbeta repertoire. In-frame beta chains were kept once TCRdb had trimmed the public reads at Q25 with fastp and called clones with MiXCR. Each record represents a unique CDR3 protein, reported with the most common genes and DNA among its rows. The sample includes roughly 350,000 distinct CDR3 sequences, with about a sixth observed a single time. In total, the top ten clones hold roughly 40% of the sample.

This clonotype was seen a handful of times. Its cognate antigen has yet to be identified. No much larger clone is present one base from it, and per-base qualities are unavailable. The sequenced sample was PBMCs, mostly from graft donor cells, obtained 360 days after TCRalphabeta/CD19-depleted stem cell transplant. The source of this sequence is a male patient between 2 and 10 years old who had a stem cell transplant for acute lymphoblastic leukemia, so the T cells may come from the graft donor. The sequence links TRBV9 to TRBJ2-3; the D gene is perhaps TRBD1, from 6 matching bases. The nucleotides read TGTGCCAGCAGCGTAGAACAGGGTTCAGATACGCAGTATTTT. It codes for CASSVEQGSDTQYF.